Sequencing of this T cell receptor (beta chain) was carried out in a study of human T cells and chemical hapten exposure. The overall study: Mainly, slight library volume differences in the pool made TCR yields vary.

This clonotype was found many times. Its specificity is not known. The V gene lost 4 bases and the J gene lost 6 bases, with 13 bases spanning the gap. There are 14 residues in the CDR3. Germline CDR1 and CDR2: ENHRY and SYGVKD. RNA extraction used unfractionated whole blood as the source of total RNA. The study's library attached unique molecular identifiers to single cDNA molecules. In the source study's methods: Per-sample TCR counts ranged from about 23,224 to 750,000, median around 96,000. TCRdb fed the 5' RACE reads into MiXCR, producing one record per CDR3 protein. These V and J calls rely on TCRdb rather than the paper's analysis. Found here are some 150,000 distinct CDR3 sequences, around 4.4% of them singletons; the top ten hold under 1.5%. Study outcomes and limitations: DPC sensitization left the count of TCRs above 1 in 1000 unchanged.

The clonotype comes from a female donor in good health. This chain joins TRBV10-3 and TRBJ1-5; D is unresolved. The CDR3 loop reads CAISVGGGSQPQHF. CDR3 in DNA: TGTGCCATCAGTGTTGGAGGAGGGAGTCAGCCCCAGCATTTT.